This T cell receptor beta chain was recovered during a study of blood T cell repertoires in COVID-19. Overall study context: Sample material is recorded as cDNA or gDNA derived from T cells, B-cell-depleted T cells, or PBMCs.

In the original analysis: The authors estimated nucleated cell counts from reference gene primer amplification. Sequencing used immunoSEQ multiplex PCR; TCRdb keeps in-frame clones, though not all of them. V and J calls and clone size come straight from that table; D and trimming were deduced from the DNA. There are roughly 220,000 clones in the sample; 86% occur only once, and 3% to 4.5% lies in the top ten. The CDR3 extends over 15 amino acids. CDR1 is KGHSH, CDR2 LQKENI, per germline. Trimming at V came to 2 bases and at J to 2 bases, leaving 4 bases not matched to a gene. The receptor's source is a woman aged 40 to 50 with acute COVID-19. The sequenced sample consisted of PBMCs or T cells enriched from blood (not recorded which). The chain employs TRBV18 and TRBJ2-7; 9 bases are a match to TRBD2. The CDR3 loop is CASSPTGGGAYEQYF. CDR3 nucleotide sequence: TGTGCCAGCTCACCAACGGGCGGGGGGGCCTACGAGCAGTACTTC. The full variable domain, with the rest looked up from reference TRBV18 and TRBJ2-7, is NAGVMQNPRHLVRRRGQEARLRCSPMKGHSHVYWYRQLPEEGLKFMVYLQKENIIDESGMPKERFSAEFPKEGPSILRIQQVVRGDSAAYFCASSPTGGGAYEQYFGPGTRLTVT.